Here is one T cell receptor beta chain with its context. The antigen is undetermined. PCR was performed using 60 Vbeta and 13 Jbeta primers. The data were produced by immunoSEQ multiplex PCR, yet TCRdb's version contains in-frame clones alone and is incomplete. The table has 100,000 to 150,000 clones, approximately 80% seen once; the top ten hold more than 8%. V was shortened by 7 bases and J by 0 bases, with 8 bases between the two germline ends. There are 13 residues in the CDR3. Germline V gene data show CDR1 as LNHDA and CDR2 as SQIVND (reference sequence). These data come from a study of cytomegalovirus exposure and HLA in healthy donors. Study observations and caveats: CMV serostatus was the only immune exposure information that was available. According to reports, the classifier identified cytomegalovirus status with high specificity and sensitivity.

The chain recombines TRBV19 with TRBJ2-3; D not certain. The receptor was isolated from a man younger than 45 in good health and CMV-seropositive. Sample: PBMCs. The CDR3 DNA sequence: TGTGCCAGTACCGATCGGAGCACAGATACGCAGTATTTT. Its protein is CASTDRSTDTQYF.